Listed below are T cell receptor beta chains from one sample, sequenced in a study of early T cells in non-severe SARS-CoV-2 infection. TCRdb reprocessed the 5' RACE reads via MiXCR and lists one record per CDR3 protein. The sample yields under 85,000 distinct CDR3 sequences, around 11% seen once. Specimen: whole blood. The receptors stem from an adult who was a healthcare worker with PCR-confirmed SARS-CoV-2 infection or an uninfected control (not recorded which). Each CDR3 is given with its conserved first and last residue. A D gene is named only where the DNA matches it firmly. Some rows mark clone size as missing; the rest say once, few, many or name a class of expanded clone.

>NA|TRBJ1-3|TRBV14|many
TGTGCCAGCAGCCAATTCTCTGGAAACACCATATATTTT
CASSQFSGNTIYF
>NA|TRBJ1-1|TRBV7-8|NA
TGTGCCAGCAGCCGAACTACAAGGCCTGAAGCTTTCTTT
CASSRTTRPEAFF
>NA|TRBJ1-5|TRBV5-5|NA
TGTGCCAGCAGCTTGGCCCTGGGCGGACAGCCCCAGCATTTT
CASSLALGGQPQHF
>TRBD2|TRBJ2-3|TRBV6-2/TRBV6-3|few
TGTGCCAGCAGACTAGCGGTCAGCACAGATACGCAGTATTTT
CASRLAVSTDTQYF
>TRBD1|TRBJ1-2|TRBV5-1|NA
TGCGCCAGCAGCTCTCTAGGACAGGGCTATGGCTACACCTTC
CASSSLGQGYGYTF
>NA|TRBJ2-5|TRBV14|many
TGTGCCAGCAGCCTAGGGACCGACGGTTCTCAGACCCAGTACTTC
CASSLGTDGSQTQYF
>NA|TRBJ1-2|TRBV7-8|few
TGTGCCAGCAGCCGAGACATCCTCTATGGCTACACCTTC
CASSRDILYGYTF
>NA|TRBJ2-7|TRBV7-2|many
TGTGCCAGCAGCTCACCAACCACCTACGAGCAGTACTTC
CASSSPTTYEQYF
>TRBD2|TRBJ2-1|TRBV5-4|many
TGTGCCAGCAGGCCGGGACTAGCGAATGAGCAGTTCTTC
CASRPGLANEQFF
>TRBD1|TRBJ2-7|TRBV11-3|few
TGTGCCAGCAGCCCCAGGGACAGCCAAGGGATCGAGCAGTACTTC
CASSPRDSQGIEQYF
>NA|TRBJ2-2|TRBV20-1|many
TGCAGTGCTGGTTCGAACACCGGGGAGCTGTTTTTT
CSAGSNTGELFF
>NA|TRBJ2-1|TRBV4-1|NA
TGCGCCAGCAGCCAAGATCCCGGCATGCGTAACAATGAGCAGTTCTTC
CASSQDPGMRNNEQFF
>NA|TRBJ1-5|TRBV7-2|few
TGTGCCAGCAGCTTAGATCGCAATCAGCCCCAGCATTTT
CASSLDRNQPQHF
>TRBD1|TRBJ2-5|TRBV12-3/TRBV12-4|NA
TGTGCCAGCAGTTTAGGGAGGACAGGGGGAGAGACCCAGTACTTC
CASSLGRTGGETQYF
>TRBD2|TRBJ2-2|TRBV12-3/TRBV12-4|NA
TGTGCCAGCAGAACCGGGACTAGAAGCACCGGGGAGCTGTTTTTT
CASRTGTRSTGELFF
>NA|TRBJ1-6|TRBV9|many
TGTGCCAGCAGCGTAGAACAGGGTGGTAATTCACCCCTCCACTTT
CASSVEQGGNSPLHF